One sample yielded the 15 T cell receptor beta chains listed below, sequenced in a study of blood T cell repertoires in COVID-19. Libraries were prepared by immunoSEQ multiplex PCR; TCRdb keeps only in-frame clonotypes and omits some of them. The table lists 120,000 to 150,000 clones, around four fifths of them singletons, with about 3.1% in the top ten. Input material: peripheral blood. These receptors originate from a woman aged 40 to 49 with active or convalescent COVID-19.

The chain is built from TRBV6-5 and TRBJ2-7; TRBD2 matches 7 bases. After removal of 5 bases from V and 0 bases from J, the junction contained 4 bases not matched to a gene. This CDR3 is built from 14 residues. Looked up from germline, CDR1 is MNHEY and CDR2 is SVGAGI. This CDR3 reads CASSPASGSYEQYF. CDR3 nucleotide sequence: TGTGCCAGCAGTCCTGCTAGCGGCTCCTACGAGCAGTACTTC.

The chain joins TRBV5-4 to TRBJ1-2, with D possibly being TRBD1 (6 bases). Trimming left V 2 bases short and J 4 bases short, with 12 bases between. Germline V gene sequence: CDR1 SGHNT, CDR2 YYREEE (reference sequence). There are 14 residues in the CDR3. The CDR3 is CASSLRGAGYGYTF. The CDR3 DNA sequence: TGTGCCAGCAGCTTACGGGGGGCGGGCTATGGCTACACCTTC.

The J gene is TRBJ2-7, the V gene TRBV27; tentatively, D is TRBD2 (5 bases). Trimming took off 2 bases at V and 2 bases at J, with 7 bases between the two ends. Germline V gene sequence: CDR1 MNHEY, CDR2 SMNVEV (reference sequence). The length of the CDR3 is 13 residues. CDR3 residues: CASSLTGTYEQYF. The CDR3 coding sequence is TGTGCCAGCAGTTTAACGGGGACCTACGAGCAGTACTTC.

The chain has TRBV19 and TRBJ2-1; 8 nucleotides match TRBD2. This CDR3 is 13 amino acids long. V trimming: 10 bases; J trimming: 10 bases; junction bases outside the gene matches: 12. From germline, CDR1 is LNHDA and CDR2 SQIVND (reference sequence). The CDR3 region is CAISGGPSREQFF. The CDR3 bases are TGTGCCATCTCGGGAGGGCCCTCTAGGGAGCAGTTCTTC. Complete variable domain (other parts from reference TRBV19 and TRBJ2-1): DGGITQSPKYLFRKEGQNVTLSCEQNLNHDAMYWYRQDPGQGLRLIYYSQIVNDFQKGDIAEGYSVSREKKESFPLTVTSAQKNPTAFYLCAISGGPSREQFFGPGTRLTVL.

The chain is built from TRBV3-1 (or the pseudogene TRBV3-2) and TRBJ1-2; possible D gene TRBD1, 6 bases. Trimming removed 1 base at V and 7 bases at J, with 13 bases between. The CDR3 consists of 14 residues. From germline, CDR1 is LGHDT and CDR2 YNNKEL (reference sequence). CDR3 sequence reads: CASSQGGGRGGYTF. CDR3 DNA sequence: TGTGCCAGCAGCCAAGGAGGGGGGAGGGGTGGCTACACCTTC.

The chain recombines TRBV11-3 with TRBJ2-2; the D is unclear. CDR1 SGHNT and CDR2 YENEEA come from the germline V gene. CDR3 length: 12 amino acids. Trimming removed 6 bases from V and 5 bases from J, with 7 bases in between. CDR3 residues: CASRHSTGELFF. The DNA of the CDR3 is TGTGCCAGCAGACACAGTACCGGGGAGCTGTTTTTT.

CDR3 DNA: TGTGCCAGCAGTTGGGTAAGGGGGTTGAACACTGAAGCTTTCTTT. It encodes CASSWVRGLNTEAFF. The chain links TRBV28 to TRBJ1-1; tentatively, D is TRBD1 (6 bases). The CDR3 loop spans 15 amino acids. Germline V gene lookup returns CDR1 MDHEN and CDR2 SYDVKM. The V end was cut by 4 bases, the J end by 0 bases, with 12 bases between.

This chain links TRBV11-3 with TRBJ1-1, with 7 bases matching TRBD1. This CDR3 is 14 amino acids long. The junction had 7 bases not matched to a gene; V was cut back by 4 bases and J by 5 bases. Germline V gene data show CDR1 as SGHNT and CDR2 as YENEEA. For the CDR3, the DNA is TGTGCCAGCAGCTCGGGACAGCCGGGGACTGAAGCTTTCTTT. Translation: CASSSGQPGTEAFF. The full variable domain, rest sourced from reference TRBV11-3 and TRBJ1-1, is EAGVVQSPRYKIIEKKQPVAFWCNPISGHNTLYWYLQNLGQGPELLIRYENEEAVDDSQLPKDRFSAERLKGVDSTLKIQPAELGDSAVYLCASSSGQPGTEAFFGQGTRLTVV.

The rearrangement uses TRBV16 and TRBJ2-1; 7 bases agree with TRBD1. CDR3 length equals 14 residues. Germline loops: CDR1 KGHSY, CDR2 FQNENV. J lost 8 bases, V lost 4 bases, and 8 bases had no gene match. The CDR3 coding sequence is TGTGCCAGCAGCCTAAAGCCGCAGGGGGATGAGCAGTTCTTC. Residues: CASSLKPQGDEQFF.

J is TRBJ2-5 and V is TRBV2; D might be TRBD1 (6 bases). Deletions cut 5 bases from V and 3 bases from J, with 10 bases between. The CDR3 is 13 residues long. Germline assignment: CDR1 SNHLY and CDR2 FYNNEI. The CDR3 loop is CASSFTGKETQYF. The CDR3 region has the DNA TGTGCCAGCAGTTTTACAGGGAAAGAGACCCAGTACTTC.

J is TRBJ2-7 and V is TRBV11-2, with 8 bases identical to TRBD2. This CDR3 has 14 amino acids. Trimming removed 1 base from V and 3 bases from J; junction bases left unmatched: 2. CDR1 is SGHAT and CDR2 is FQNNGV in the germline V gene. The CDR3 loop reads CASSLGRGGYEQYF. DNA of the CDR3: TGTGCCAGCAGCTTAGGACGGGGGGGCTACGAGCAGTACTTC.

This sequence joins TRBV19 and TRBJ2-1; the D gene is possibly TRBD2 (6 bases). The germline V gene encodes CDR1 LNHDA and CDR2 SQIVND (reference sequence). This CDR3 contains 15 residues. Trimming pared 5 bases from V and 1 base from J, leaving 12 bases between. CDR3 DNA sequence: TGTGCCAGTAGTGTCTTGGCGGGATCCTACAATGAGCAGTTCTTC. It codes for CASSVLAGSYNEQFF.

CDR3 region: CASSQERGSNSPLHF. The CDR3 region has the DNA TGTGCCAGCAGCCAGGAACGGGGATCGAATTCACCCCTCCACTTT. This chain links TRBV4-2 with TRBJ1-6; D is uncertain. Germline loops: CDR1 LGHNA, CDR2 YNFKEQ. The CDR3 covers 15 residues. V dropped 3 bases and J dropped 7 bases, with 13 bases sitting between them.

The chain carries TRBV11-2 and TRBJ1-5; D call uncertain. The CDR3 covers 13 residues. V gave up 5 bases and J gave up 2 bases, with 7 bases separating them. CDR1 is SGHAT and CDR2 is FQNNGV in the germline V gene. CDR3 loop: CASSPQGNQPQHF. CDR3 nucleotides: TGTGCCAGCAGCCCACAAGGCAATCAGCCCCAGCATTTT.

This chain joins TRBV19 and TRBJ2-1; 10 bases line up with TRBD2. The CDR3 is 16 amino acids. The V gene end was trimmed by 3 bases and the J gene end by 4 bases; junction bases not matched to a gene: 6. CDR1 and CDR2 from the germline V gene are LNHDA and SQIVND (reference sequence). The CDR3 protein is CASSMVRTSGYNEQFF. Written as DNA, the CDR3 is TGTGCCAGTAGTATGGTAAGGACTAGCGGTTACAATGAGCAGTTCTTC. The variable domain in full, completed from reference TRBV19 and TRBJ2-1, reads DGGITQSPKYLFRKEGQNVTLSCEQNLNHDAMYWYRQDPGQGLRLIYYSQIVNDFQKGDIAEGYSVSREKKESFPLTVTSAQKNPTAFYLCASSMVRTSGYNEQFFGPGTRLTVL.